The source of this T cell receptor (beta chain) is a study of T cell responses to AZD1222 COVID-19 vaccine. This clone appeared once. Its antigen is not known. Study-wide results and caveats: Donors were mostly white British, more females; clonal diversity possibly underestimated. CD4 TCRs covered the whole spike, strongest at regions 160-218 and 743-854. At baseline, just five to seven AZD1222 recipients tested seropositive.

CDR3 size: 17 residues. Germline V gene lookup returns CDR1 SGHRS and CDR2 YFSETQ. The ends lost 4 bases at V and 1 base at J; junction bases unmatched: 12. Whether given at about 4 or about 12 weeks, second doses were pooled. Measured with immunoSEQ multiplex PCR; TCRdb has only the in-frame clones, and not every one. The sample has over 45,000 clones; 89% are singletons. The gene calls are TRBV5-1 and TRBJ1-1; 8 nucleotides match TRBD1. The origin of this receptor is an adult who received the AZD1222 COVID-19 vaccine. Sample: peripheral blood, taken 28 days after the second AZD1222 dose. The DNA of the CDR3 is TGCGCCAGCAGCGGGGGACAGGTACCATACGCGAACACTGAAGCTTTCTTT. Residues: CASSGGQVPYANTEAFF.